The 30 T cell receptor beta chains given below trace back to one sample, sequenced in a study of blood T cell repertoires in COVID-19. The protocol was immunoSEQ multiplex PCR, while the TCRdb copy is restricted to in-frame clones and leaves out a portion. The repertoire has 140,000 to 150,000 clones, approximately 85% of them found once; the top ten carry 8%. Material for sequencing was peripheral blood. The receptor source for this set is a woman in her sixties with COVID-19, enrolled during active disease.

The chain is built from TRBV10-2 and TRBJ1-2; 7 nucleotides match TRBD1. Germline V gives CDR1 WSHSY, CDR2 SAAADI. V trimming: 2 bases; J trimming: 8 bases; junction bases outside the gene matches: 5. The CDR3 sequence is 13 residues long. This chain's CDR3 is CASSEDRVGGYTF. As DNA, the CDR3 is TGCGCCAGCAGTGAGGACAGGGTGGGAGGCTACACCTTC.

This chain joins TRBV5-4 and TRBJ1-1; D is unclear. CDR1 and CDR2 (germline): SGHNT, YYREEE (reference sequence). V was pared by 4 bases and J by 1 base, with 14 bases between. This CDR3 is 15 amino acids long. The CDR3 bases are TGTGCCAGCAGCCAAAATCGAGCTTCGAACACTGAAGCTTTCTTT. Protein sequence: CASSQNRASNTEAFF.

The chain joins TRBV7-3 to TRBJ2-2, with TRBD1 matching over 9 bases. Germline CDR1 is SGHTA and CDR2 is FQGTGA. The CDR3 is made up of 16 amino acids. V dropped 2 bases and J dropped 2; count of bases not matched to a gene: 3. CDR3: CASSLGGQGNTGELFF. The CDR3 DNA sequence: TGTGCCAGCAGCTTAGGGGGACAGGGCAACACCGGGGAGCTGTTTTTT.

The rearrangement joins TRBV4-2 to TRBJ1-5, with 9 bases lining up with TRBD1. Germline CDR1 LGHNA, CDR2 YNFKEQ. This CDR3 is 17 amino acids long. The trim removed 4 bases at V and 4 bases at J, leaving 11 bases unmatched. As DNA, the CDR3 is TGTGCCAGCAGCCCTCTACTCGACAGGGGGTATAATCAGCCCCAGCATTTT. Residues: CASSPLLDRGYNQPQHF.

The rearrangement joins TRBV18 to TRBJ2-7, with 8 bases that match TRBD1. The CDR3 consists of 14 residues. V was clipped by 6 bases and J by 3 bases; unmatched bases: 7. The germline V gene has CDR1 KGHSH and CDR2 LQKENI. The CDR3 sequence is CASSRPGQGYEQYF. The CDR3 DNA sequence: TGTGCCAGCTCCCGCCCCGGACAGGGCTACGAGCAGTACTTC.

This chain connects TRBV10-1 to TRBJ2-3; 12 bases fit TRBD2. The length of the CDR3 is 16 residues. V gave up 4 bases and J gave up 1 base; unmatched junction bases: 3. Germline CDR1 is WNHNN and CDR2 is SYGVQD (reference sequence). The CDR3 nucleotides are TGCGCCAGCAGTGGATCTAGCGGGGGGGGCACAGATACGCAGTATTTT. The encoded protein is CASSGSSGGGTDTQYF.

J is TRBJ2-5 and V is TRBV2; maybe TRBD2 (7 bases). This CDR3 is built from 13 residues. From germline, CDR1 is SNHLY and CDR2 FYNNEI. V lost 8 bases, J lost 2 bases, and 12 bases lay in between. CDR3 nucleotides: TGTGCCAGCGGGCGGGGGCGACAAGAGACCCAGTACTTC. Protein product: CASGRGRQETQYF. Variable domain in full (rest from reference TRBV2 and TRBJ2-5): EPEVTQTPSHQVTQMGQEVILRCVPISNHLYFYWYRQILGQKVEFLVSFYNNEISEKSEIFDDQFSVERPDGSNFTLKIRSTKLEDSAMYFCASGRGRQETQYFGPGTRLLVL.

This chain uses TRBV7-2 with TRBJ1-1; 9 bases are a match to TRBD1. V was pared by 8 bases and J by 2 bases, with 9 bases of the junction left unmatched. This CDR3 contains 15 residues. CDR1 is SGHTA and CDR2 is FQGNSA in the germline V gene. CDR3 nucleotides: TGTGCCAGCCTTAGGGACAGGGCTCTTAACACTGAAGCTTTCTTT. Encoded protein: CASLRDRALNTEAFF.

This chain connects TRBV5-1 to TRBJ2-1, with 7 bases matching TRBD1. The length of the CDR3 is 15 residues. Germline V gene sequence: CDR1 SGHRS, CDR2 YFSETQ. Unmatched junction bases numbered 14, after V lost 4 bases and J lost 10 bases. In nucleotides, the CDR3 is TGCGCCAGCAGCCTGGGACAGACCCTACCCTCGGAGCAGTTCTTC. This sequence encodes CASSLGQTLPSEQFF.

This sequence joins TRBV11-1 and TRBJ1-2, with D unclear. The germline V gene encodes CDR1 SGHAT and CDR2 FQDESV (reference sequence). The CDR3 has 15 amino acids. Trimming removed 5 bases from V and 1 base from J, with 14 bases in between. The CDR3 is CASSPEQSFNYGYTF. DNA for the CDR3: TGTGCCAGCAGCCCAGAACAGAGTTTTAACTATGGCTACACCTTC.

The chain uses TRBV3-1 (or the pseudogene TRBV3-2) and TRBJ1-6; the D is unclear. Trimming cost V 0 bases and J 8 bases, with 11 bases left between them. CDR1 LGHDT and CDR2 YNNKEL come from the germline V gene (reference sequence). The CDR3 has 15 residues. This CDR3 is CASSQDAGLHSPLHF. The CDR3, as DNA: TGTGCCAGCAGCCAAGATGCAGGTCTTCATTCACCCCTCCACTTT.

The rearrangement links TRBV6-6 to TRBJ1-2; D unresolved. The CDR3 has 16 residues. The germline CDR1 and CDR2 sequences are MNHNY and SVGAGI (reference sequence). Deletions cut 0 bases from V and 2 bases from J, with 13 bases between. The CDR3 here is CASSYSRGGANYGYTF. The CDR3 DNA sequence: TGTGCCAGCAGTTACTCCCGGGGAGGCGCGAACTATGGCTACACCTTC.

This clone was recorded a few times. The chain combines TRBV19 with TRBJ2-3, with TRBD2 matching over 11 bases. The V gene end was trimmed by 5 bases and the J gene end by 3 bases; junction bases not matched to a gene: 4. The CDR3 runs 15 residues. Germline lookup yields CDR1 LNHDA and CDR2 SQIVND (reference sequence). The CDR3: CASSPSGGSTDTQYF. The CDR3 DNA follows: TGTGCCAGTAGTCCTAGCGGGGGGAGTACAGATACGCAGTATTTT.

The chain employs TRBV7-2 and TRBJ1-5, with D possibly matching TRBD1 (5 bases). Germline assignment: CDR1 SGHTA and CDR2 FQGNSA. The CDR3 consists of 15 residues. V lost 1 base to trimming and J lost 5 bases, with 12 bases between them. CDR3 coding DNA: TGTGCCAGCAGCTTAGATGAAGGGGCGCATCAGCCCCAGCATTTT. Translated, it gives CASSLDEGAHQPQHF.

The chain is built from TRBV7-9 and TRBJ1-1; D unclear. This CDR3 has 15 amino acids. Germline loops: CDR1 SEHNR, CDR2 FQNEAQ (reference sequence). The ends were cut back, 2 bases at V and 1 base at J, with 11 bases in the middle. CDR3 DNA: TGTGCCAGCAGCTTAAGGCAGGCCACGAACACTGAAGCTTTCTTT. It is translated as CASSLRQATNTEAFF.

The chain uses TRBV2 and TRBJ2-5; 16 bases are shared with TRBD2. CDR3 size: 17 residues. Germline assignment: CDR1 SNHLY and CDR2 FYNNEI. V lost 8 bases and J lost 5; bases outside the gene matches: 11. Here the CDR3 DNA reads TGTGCCAGCTACGGGACTAGCGGGGGGGCGGTGTGGGAGACCCAGTACTTC. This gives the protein CASYGTSGGAVWETQYF.

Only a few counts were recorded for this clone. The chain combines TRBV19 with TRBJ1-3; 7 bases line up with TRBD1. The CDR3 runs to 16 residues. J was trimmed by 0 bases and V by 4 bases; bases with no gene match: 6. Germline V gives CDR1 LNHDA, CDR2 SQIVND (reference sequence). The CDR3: CASSRLGTDSGNTIYF. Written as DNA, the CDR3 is TGTGCCAGTAGTAGACTCGGGACAGACTCTGGAAACACCATATATTTT.

The DNA for the CDR3 is TGTGCCAGCAGTTATGGATACGAACTAGGGACTGAAGCTTTCTTT. Its protein is CASSYGYELGTEAFF. The gene calls are TRBV6-2 or TRBV6-3 and TRBJ1-1, with D uncertain. The CDR3 has 15 residues. Germline CDR1 MNHEY, CDR2 SVGEGT. Trimming took 3 bases from V and 5 from J, leaving 16 bases between them.

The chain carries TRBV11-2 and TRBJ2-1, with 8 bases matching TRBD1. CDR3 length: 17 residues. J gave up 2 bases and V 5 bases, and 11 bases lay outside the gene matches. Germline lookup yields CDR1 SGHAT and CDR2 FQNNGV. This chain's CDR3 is CASSPQTSGGPYNEQFF. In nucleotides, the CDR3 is TGTGCCAGCAGCCCTCAAACCTCAGGGGGCCCCTACAATGAGCAGTTCTTC.

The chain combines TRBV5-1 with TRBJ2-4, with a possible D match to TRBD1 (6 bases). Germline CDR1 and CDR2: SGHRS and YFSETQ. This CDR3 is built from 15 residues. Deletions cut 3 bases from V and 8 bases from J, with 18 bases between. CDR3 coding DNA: TGCGCCAGCAGCTCAGCGGTCCAGGGGAAGGACATTCAGTACTTC. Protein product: CASSSAVQGKDIQYF.

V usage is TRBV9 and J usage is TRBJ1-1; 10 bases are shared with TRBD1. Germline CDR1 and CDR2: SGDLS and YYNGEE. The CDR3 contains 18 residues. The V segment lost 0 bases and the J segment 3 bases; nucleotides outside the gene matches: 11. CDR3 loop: CASSVEGQGLPKDTEAFF. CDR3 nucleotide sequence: TGTGCCAGCAGCGTAGAGGGACAGGGGCTACCCAAGGACACTGAAGCTTTCTTT.

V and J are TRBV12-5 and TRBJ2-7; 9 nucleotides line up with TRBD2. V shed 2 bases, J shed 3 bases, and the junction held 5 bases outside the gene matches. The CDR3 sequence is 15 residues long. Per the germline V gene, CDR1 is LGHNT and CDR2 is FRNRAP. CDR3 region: CASGLSLAGNYEQYF. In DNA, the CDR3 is TGTGCTAGTGGTTTGTCCCTAGCGGGAAACTACGAGCAGTACTTC. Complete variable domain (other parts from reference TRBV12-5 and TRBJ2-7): DARVTQTPRHKVTEMGQEVTMRCQPILGHNTVFWYRQTMMQGLELLAYFRNRAPLDDSGMPKDRFSAEMPDATLATLKIQPSEPRDSAVYFCASGLSLAGNYEQYFGPGTRLTVT.

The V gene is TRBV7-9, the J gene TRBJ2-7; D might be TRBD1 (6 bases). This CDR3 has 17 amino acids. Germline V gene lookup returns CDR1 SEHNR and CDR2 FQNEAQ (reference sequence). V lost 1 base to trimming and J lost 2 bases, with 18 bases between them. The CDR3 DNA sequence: TGTGCCAGCAGCTTAGTGGGACAATTACAGCCCACCTACGAGCAGTACTTC. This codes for CASSLVGQLQPTYEQYF. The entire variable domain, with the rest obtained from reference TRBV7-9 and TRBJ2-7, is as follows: DTGVSQNPRHKITKRGQNVTFRCDPISEHNRLYWYRQTLGQGPEFLTYFQNEAQLEKSRLLSDRFSAERPKGSFSTLEIQRTEQGDSAMYLCASSLVGQLQPTYEQYFGPGTRLTVT.

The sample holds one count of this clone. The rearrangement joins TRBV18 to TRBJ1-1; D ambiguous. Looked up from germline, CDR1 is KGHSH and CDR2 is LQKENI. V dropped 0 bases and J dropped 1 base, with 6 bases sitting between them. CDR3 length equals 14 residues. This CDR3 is CASSPPSRNTEAFF. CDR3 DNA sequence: TGTGCCAGCTCACCACCCTCGCGGAACACTGAAGCTTTCTTT.

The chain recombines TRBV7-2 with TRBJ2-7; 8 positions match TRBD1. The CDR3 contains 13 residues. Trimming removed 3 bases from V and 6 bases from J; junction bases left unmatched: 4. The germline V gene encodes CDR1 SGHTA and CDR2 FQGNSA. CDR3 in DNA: TGTGCCAGCAGCTTGGCAGGGGGCACCGAGCAGTACTTC. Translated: CASSLAGGTEQYF.

CDR3 in DNA: TGTGCCAGCAGTTTTTACAATAACTATGGCTACACCTTC. This gives the protein CASSFYNNYGYTF. The gene calls are TRBV27 and TRBJ1-2; no clear D gene. CDR1 MNHEY and CDR2 SMNVEV come from the germline V gene (reference sequence). V gave up 3 bases and J gave up 1 base, with 6 bases separating them. This CDR3 is built from 13 residues.

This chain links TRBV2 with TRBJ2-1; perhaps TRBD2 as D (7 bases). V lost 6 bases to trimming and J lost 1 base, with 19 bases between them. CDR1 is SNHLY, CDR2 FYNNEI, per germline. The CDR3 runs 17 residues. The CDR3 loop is CASRRGRDGRSYNEQFF. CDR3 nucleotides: TGTGCCAGCAGGCGGGGGCGCGACGGGAGGTCCTACAATGAGCAGTTCTTC.

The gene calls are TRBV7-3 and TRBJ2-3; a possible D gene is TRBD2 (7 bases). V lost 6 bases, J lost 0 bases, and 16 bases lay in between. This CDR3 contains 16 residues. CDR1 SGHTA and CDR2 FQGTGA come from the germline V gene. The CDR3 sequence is CASSRGGGHSTDTQYF. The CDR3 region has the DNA TGTGCCAGCAGTCGGGGCGGGGGCCATAGCACAGATACGCAGTATTTT. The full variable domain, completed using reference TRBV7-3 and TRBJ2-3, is GAGVSQTPSNKVTEKGKYVELRCDPISGHTALYWYRQSLGQGPEFLIYFQGTGAADDSGLPNDRFFAVRPEGSVSTLKIQRTERGDSAVYLCASSRGGGHSTDTQYFGPGTRLTVL.

The CDR3, as DNA: TGCAGCGTTGAAGATCGGAGGGAGCACACTGAAGCTTTCTTT. Translation: CSVEDRREHTEAFF. This chain joins TRBV29-1 and TRBJ1-1; D call uncertain. CDR1 SQVTM and CDR2 ANQGSEA come from the germline V gene. This CDR3 has 14 residues. Trimming shortened V by 0 bases and J by 3 bases, and 11 bases separated the two germline ends.

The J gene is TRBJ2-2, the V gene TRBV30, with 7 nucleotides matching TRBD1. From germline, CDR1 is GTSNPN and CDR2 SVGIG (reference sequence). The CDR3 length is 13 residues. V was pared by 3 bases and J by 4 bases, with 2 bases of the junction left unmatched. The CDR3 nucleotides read TGTGCCTGGAGGGCAGGGGGCACCGGGGAGCTGTTTTTT. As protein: CAWRAGGTGELFF.